These T cell receptor beta chains were read from a single sample in a study of CD8 T cells in ankylosing spondylitis. TCRdb itself ran the 5' RACE reads through MiXCR, one entry per CDR3 protein. Among about 500,000 distinct CDR3 sequences listed, 5.3% were seen once. The specimen was blood, either unsorted or a sorted T cell fraction (not recorded which). These receptors were obtained from a male donor with ankylosing spondylitis. Both conserved end residues are part of each CDR3. D genes are given only for firm matches. A row's size may be missing; if present it is once, few, many or a size class.

V gene	D gene	J gene	clone size	CDR3 protein	CDR3 DNA
TRBV5-1	TRBD1	TRBJ2-7	many	CASSLGSGTGYREQYF	TGCGCCAGCAGCTTGGGAAGTGGGACAGGGTATCGGGAGCAGTACTTC
TRBV28	.	TRBJ2-7	few	CASSQPLWEQYF	TGTGCCAGCAGTCAACCTCTCTGGGAGCAGTACTTC
TRBV20-1	TRBD1	TRBJ1-4	many	CSADTGVGEKLFF	TGCAGTGCTGATACAGGGGTAGGCGAAAAACTGTTTTTT
TRBV20-1	TRBD1	TRBJ2-7	many	CSARNTGTGGSYEQYF	TGCAGTGCTAGGAACACCGGGACAGGAGGCTCCTACGAGCAGTACTTC
TRBV10-3	.	TRBJ2-1	many	CAISESRGSPYNEQFF	TGTGCCATCAGTGAGTCACGAGGATCCCCCTACAATGAGCAGTTCTTC
TRBV7-2	.	TRBJ2-2	many	CASSPQAALNTGELFF	TGTGCCAGCAGCCCTCAAGCGGCACTAAACACCGGGGAGCTGTTTTTT
TRBV14	.	TRBJ1-1	few	CASSPTYGLNTEAFF	TGTGCCAGCAGCCCCACATATGGTCTGAACACTGAAGCTTTCTTT
TRBV20-1	TRBD2	TRBJ2-2	many	CSARVRGRGLNTGELFF	TGCAGTGCTAGAGTTCGCGGGAGAGGGTTGAACACCGGGGAGCTGTTTTTT
TRBV29-1	.	TRBJ2-1	many	CSVEDSRRLVNEQFF	TGCAGCGTTGAAGATTCGCGACGGCTAGTCAATGAGCAGTTCTTC
TRBV20-1	TRBD1	TRBJ2-3	many	CSAPKPDRVAYF	TGCAGTGCTCCCAAACCGGACAGGGTTGCGTATTTT
TRBV25-1	TRBD1	TRBJ1-3	many	CASSDRAFSGNTIYF	TGTGCCAGCAGCGACAGGGCATTCTCTGGAAACACCATATATTTT
TRBV20-1	.	TRBJ2-3	many	CSALRQSSTDTQYF	TGCAGTGCACTCCGACAGTCTAGCACAGATACGCAGTATTTT
TRBV7-9	.	TRBJ2-2	many	CASVDTNTGELFF	TGTGCCAGTGTGGACACGAACACCGGGGAGCTGTTTTTT
TRBV20-1	.	TRBJ1-1	many	CSARDRGRTEAFF	TGCAGTGCTAGAGACAGGGGAAGGACTGAAGCTTTCTTT
TRBV5-1	.	TRBJ1-6	many	CASSAPGPLHF	TGCGCCAGCAGCGCCCCCGGACCCCTCCACTTT
TRBV20-1	TRBD1	TRBJ1-6	many	CSAPWTGQRSPLHF	TGCAGTGCCCCATGGACAGGGCAGAGATCACCCCTCCACTTT
TRBV11-2	.	TRBJ1-1	many	CASSLVTGTQTMNTEAFF	TGTGCCAGCAGCTTAGTGACCGGGACACAAACTATGAACACTGAAGCTTTCTTT
TRBV27	TRBD2	TRBJ2-7	many	CASSLGASGRGLYF	TGTGCCAGCAGTCTGGGGGCGAGCGGGAGGGGTCTGTACTTC
TRBV4-2	.	TRBJ2-2	many	CASRQRATNTGELFF	TGTGCCAGTAGACAGCGGGCCACGAACACCGGGGAGCTGTTTTTT
TRBV5-1	.	TRBJ2-5	few	CASSAGQNQETQYF	TGCGCCAGCAGCGCGGGACAAAACCAAGAGACCCAGTACTTC
TRBV7-2	TRBD2	TRBJ2-1	many	CASSLRTSAYNEQFF	TGTGCCAGCAGCTTAAGGACTAGCGCGTACAATGAGCAGTTCTTC
TRBV2	TRBD2	TRBJ2-3	.	CASSEVAGGRGDTQYF	TGTGCCAGCAGTGAAGTGGCGGGAGGGCGGGGAGATACGCAGTATTTT
TRBV3-1	.	TRBJ1-1	.	CASSPMTGMNTEAFF	TGTGCCAGCAGCCCAATGACAGGAATGAACACTGAAGCTTTCTTT
TRBV5-1	.	TRBJ2-1	many	CASSLASQGRMEQFF	TGCGCCAGCAGCTTGGCCTCACAGGGGAGGATGGAGCAGTTCTTC
TRBV20-1	TRBD2	TRBJ2-2	.	CSARDGTSGLVGELFF	TGCAGTGCTAGAGATGGGACTAGCGGGCTAGTCGGGGAGCTGTTTTTT
TRBV10-3	.	TRBJ1-1	many	CATLGPNTEAFF	TGTGCCACCCTCGGTCCGAACACTGAAGCTTTCTTT
TRBV3-1	.	TRBJ1-5	many	CASSQSGGNQPQHF	TGTGCCAGCAGCCAATCGGGGGGCAATCAGCCCCAGCATTTT
TRBV20-1	TRBD1	TRBJ2-7	many	CSARRDRGSYEQYF	TGCAGTGCTAGAAGGGACAGGGGTTCCTACGAGCAGTACTTC
TRBV28	.	TRBJ2-1	many	CASSLLGGLEQFF	TGTGCCAGCAGTCTACTGGGGGGCCTTGAGCAGTTCTTC
TRBV5-5	TRBD1	TRBJ1-1	many	CASSLAGQGAWRNTEAFF	TGTGCCAGCAGCTTGGCAGGACAGGGGGCCTGGAGGAACACTGAAGCTTTCTTT
TRBV6-1	.	TRBJ2-5	many	CASSAGPRRTQYF	TGTGCCAGCAGTGCCGGACCCCGCCGGACCCAGTACTTC
TRBV29-1	TRBD1	TRBJ2-1	many	CSVDGRGPYNEQFF	TGCAGCGTTGACGGCAGGGGGCCGTACAATGAGCAGTTCTTC
TRBV24-1	TRBD2	TRBJ2-3	few	CATSGRPGLVAQYF	TGTGCCACCAGTGGGCGGCCCGGACTAGTCGCGCAGTATTTT
TRBV12-3/TRBV12-4	TRBD2	TRBJ2-7	many	CASSVLAGAYEQYF	TGTGCCAGCAGTGTACTAGCGGGAGCGTACGAGCAGTACTTC
TRBV7-2	TRBD1	TRBJ2-7	.	CASSLDAGQGSGEQYF	TGTGCCAGCAGCTTAGACGCTGGACAGGGATCGGGGGAGCAGTACTTC
TRBV4-1	.	TRBJ2-7	many	CASSPVFRRPLSSYEQYF	TGCGCCAGCAGCCCAGTTTTTAGGAGACCCCTAAGCTCCTACGAGCAGTACTTC
TRBV7-2	.	TRBJ2-4	many	CASSLVQLAKNIQYF	TGTGCCAGCAGCTTAGTACAGCTAGCCAAAAACATTCAGTACTTC
TRBV7-2	TRBD2	TRBJ2-1	many	CASSDSLTSGRWNEQFF	TGTGCCAGCAGCGATTCCCTTACTAGCGGGAGGTGGAATGAGCAGTTCTTC
TRBV5-1	TRBD2	TRBJ2-3	few	CASSVLAGARDTQYF	TGCGCCAGCAGCGTTCTAGCGGGAGCTAGAGATACGCAGTATTTT
TRBV4-3	.	TRBJ2-3	many	CASSQDIWRLEGVRDTQYF	TGCGCCAGCAGCCAAGATATTTGGCGGTTAGAGGGGGTCCGGGATACGCAGTATTTT
TRBV18	.	TRBJ2-1	.	CASSTPRDGLSYNEQFF	TGTGCCAGCTCAACACCAAGAGACGGACTCTCCTACAATGAGCAGTTCTTC
TRBV7-2	.	TRBJ2-3	many	CASSLARTSTDTQYF	TGTGCCAGCAGCTTAGCCCGGACTAGCACAGATACGCAGTATTTT
TRBV20-1	.	TRBJ2-7	many	CSARAVAVHEQYF	TGCAGTGCTAGAGCAGTGGCCGTACACGAGCAGTACTTC
TRBV11-2	.	TRBJ2-5	many	CASSVRDPSRETQYF	TGTGCCAGCAGCGTCCGGGACCCAAGTAGGGAGACCCAGTACTTC
TRBV5-1	.	TRBJ2-7	many	CASSLGDFFYEQYF	TGCGCCAGCAGCTTGGGGGACTTTTTCTACGAGCAGTACTTC
TRBV29-1	.	TRBJ2-5	few	CSVRAGRGGETQYF	TGCAGCGTCCGGGCGGGGCGTGGGGGAGAGACCCAGTACTTC
TRBV12-3/TRBV12-4	.	TRBJ1-4	many	CASRKNRESGEKLFF	TGTGCCAGCCGGAAAAACAGGGAGAGTGGTGAAAAACTGTTTTTT
TRBV12-3/TRBV12-4	.	TRBJ2-3	few	CASRTLNTQYF	TGTGCCAGCAGGACTCTTAATACGCAGTATTTT
TRBV12-3/TRBV12-4	.	TRBJ1-2	many	CASGTGLYGYTF	TGTGCCAGCGGAACGGGACTCTATGGCTACACCTTC